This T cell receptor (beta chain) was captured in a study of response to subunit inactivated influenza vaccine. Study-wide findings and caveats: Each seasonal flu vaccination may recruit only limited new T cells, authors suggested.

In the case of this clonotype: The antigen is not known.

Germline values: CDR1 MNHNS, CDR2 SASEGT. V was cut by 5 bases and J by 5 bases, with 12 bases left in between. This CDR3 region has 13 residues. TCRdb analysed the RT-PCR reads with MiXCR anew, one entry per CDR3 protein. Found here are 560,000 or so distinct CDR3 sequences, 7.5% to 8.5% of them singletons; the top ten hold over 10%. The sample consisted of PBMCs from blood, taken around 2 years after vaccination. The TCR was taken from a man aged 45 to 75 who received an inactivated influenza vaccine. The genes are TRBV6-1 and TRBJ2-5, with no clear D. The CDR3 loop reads CASSIALGETQYF. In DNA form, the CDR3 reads TGTGCCAGCAGTATTGCGTTGGGGGAGACCCAGTACTTC.